Following are 25 T cell receptor beta chains from one sample sequenced in a study of T-cell memory formation after mild COVID-19. TCRdb re-analysed the 5' RACE reads in MiXCR, keeping a single row per CDR3 protein. The top ten hold over 9% of the sample, which has some 490,000 distinct CDR3 sequences, about 18% seen once. Sequencing was performed on PBMCs or a T cell subset sorted from them (not recorded which). The source is an adult woman who had mild COVID-19 (a few samples of this study predate the infection). Cell type and time point are not known.

The chain links TRBV20-1 to TRBJ1-6; TRBD1 matches 12 bases. CDR1 and CDR2 from the germline V gene are DFQATT and SNEGSKA (reference sequence). The ends lost 6 bases at V and 6 bases at J; junction bases unmatched: 9. The CDR3 totals 16 residues. The CDR3 DNA reads TGCAGTGCCCAGCCGGGACAGGGGGCTGGTAATTCACCCCTCCACTTT. Translation gives CSAQPGQGAGNSPLHF.

The gene calls are TRBV6-5 and TRBJ1-1; the D is unclear. V lost 6 bases to trimming and J lost 1 base, with 12 bases between them. The CDR3 loop spans 14 amino acids. Germline V gene data show CDR1 as MNHEY and CDR2 as SVGAGI. This CDR3 is CASRSRLANTEAFF. The CDR3 nucleotides are TGTGCCAGCAGATCCAGACTCGCGAACACTGAAGCTTTCTTT.

V usage is TRBV18 and J usage is TRBJ1-2, with D maybe TRBD1 (6 bases). Trimming pared 0 bases from V and 3 bases from J, leaving 11 bases between. Per germline, CDR1 KGHSH and CDR2 LQKENI. The CDR3 is 15 amino acids. CDR3 loop: CASSPPLQGHYGYTF. In nucleotides, the CDR3 is TGTGCCAGCTCACCACCGTTACAGGGACACTATGGCTACACCTTC.

Many counts were recorded for this clonotype. The DNA of the CDR3 is TGTGCCAGCTGTCTCTTGGCTAACACAGATACGCAGTATTTT. Residues: CASCLLANTDTQYF. The rearrangement links TRBV2 to TRBJ2-3; D is undetermined. V gave up 8 bases and J gave up 2 bases, with 14 bases separating them. CDR1 is SNHLY and CDR2 is FYNNEI in the germline V gene. This CDR3 region has 14 residues.

V and J are TRBV24-1 and TRBJ2-3, with D perhaps TRBD2 (7 bases). The CDR3 length is 13 residues. V shed 4 bases and J shed 5 bases, with 9 bases lying between them. Germline CDR1 is KGHDR and CDR2 is SFDVKD. The CDR3 here is CATSDGGQDTQYF. CDR3 coding DNA: TGTGCCACCAGTGACGGGGGGCAAGATACGCAGTATTTT.

This clonotype showed up just a few times. This sequence joins TRBV24-1 and TRBJ2-1; 10 bases line up with TRBD2. The CDR3 consists of 15 residues. Trimming cost V 5 bases and J 2 bases; bases outside gene matches: 2. CDR1 KGHDR and CDR2 SFDVKD come from the germline V gene. CDR3 amino acids: CATSVLAGTYNEQFF. In DNA form, the CDR3 reads TGTGCCACCAGTGTACTAGCGGGAACCTACAATGAGCAGTTCTTC.

The rearrangement uses TRBV6-5 and TRBJ2-7, with D hard to call. The germline gives CDR1 MNHEY, CDR2 SVGAGI. CDR3 length: 14 amino acids. Trimming removed 8 bases at V and 6 bases at J, with 20 bases between. The CDR3 region is CASSSVVWVSEQYF. CDR3 DNA: TGTGCCAGCTCGAGTGTAGTCTGGGTCTCCGAGCAGTACTTC.

V and J are TRBV18 and TRBJ2-7; possible D gene TRBD1, 7 bases. Trimming took off 4 bases at V and 3 bases at J, with 22 bases between the two ends. The CDR3 runs to 17 residues. Germline CDR1 is KGHSH and CDR2 is LQKENI. CDR3 sequence reads: CASSRGRDRLVLYEQYF. CDR3 DNA: TGTGCCAGCTCACGGGGCCGGGACAGACTAGTACTCTACGAGCAGTACTTC.

This chain joins TRBV27 and TRBJ2-1, with D perhaps matching TRBD1 or TRBD2 (5 bases each). V gave up 4 bases and J gave up 3 bases, with 13 bases separating them. The CDR3 spans 15 residues. Germline loops: CDR1 MNHEY, CDR2 SMNVEV (reference sequence). CDR3 nucleotide sequence: TGTGCCAGCAGTTGGGGGACGTTAGGCTACAATGAGCAGTTCTTC. Translating it yields CASSWGTLGYNEQFF.

The genes are TRBV6-1 and TRBJ1-1; 7 nucleotides match TRBD1. The CDR3 spans 15 residues. CDR1 and CDR2 from the germline V gene are MNHNS and SASEGT. With V trimmed by 2 bases and J by 3 bases, 6 bases remained unmatched. In nucleotides, the CDR3 is TGTGCCAGCAGTGAAAGAGGGGGCTGGGACACTGAAGCTTTCTTT. As protein: CASSERGGWDTEAFF.

The chain joins TRBV6-1 to TRBJ1-2, with 12 bases fitting TRBD1. The CDR3 has 16 amino acids. Germline CDR1 reads MNHNS; CDR2 reads SASEGT. The ends lost 3 bases at V and 6 bases at J; junction bases unmatched: 8. CDR3 loop: CASSEQGQGAINGYTF. CDR3 in DNA: TGTGCCAGCAGTGAGCAGGGACAGGGGGCGATAAATGGCTACACCTTC.

This clonotype has just a few counts. The chain combines TRBV7-2 with TRBJ2-1; perhaps TRBD2 as D (6 bases). Germline CDR1 and CDR2: SGHTA and FQGNSA. CDR3 size: 13 residues. The V end lost 2 bases, the J end lost 9 bases, and 11 bases lay between the germline ends. The CDR3 loop is CASSLSGVSEQFF. The CDR3 DNA reads as TGTGCCAGCAGCTTATCGGGGGTCAGTGAGCAGTTCTTC.

The rearrangement joins TRBV6-5 to TRBJ2-7, with 8 bases matching TRBD1. The length of the CDR3 is 14 residues. The V and J ends lost 6 bases and 4 bases, in that order; junction bases with no gene match: 8. CDR1 is MNHEY and CDR2 is SVGAGI in the germline V gene. The CDR3 coding sequence is TGTGCCAGCAGGAGACAGGGGAATGATTACGAGCAGTACTTC. Translated: CASRRQGNDYEQYF.

This clonotype was seen ten or more times. V is TRBV5-1 and J is TRBJ1-1, with 9 bases that match TRBD1. Germline V CDR1 and CDR2: SGHRS, YFSETQ. Germline trimming cut 2 bases from V and 4 bases from J; bases unmatched to any gene: 6. The CDR3 is 15 amino acids. The CDR3 spells CASSFAGTGSTEAFF. CDR3 in DNA: TGCGCCAGCAGCTTCGCCGGGACAGGGAGCACTGAAGCTTTCTTT.

J is TRBJ2-5 and V is TRBV20-1, with D possibly TRBD1 on 6 matching bases. V was pared by 6 bases and J by 5 bases, with 19 bases between. CDR3 length: 14 residues. Germline values: CDR1 DFQATT, CDR2 SNEGSKA (reference sequence). The CDR3 DNA reads as TGCAGTGCCCCGAGAGGTGGGGGCTTGGAGACCCAGTACTTC. It yields the protein CSAPRGGGLETQYF.

The genes are TRBV5-1 and TRBJ1-4, with TRBD1 matching 8 bases. This CDR3 spans 17 amino acids. CDR1 and CDR2 from the germline V gene are SGHRS and YFSETQ. The V and J ends lost 4 bases and 4 bases, in that order; junction bases with no gene match: 12. Written as DNA, the CDR3 is TGCGCCAGCAGCCCGGACAGGGTCGCTCTACTTAATGAAAAACTGTTTTTT. Encoded protein: CASSPDRVALLNEKLFF.

The sample holds a few counts of this clonotype. This chain links TRBV6-6 with TRBJ1-4; 8 bases map to TRBD1. The length of the CDR3 is 17 residues. CDR1 and CDR2 from the germline V gene are MNHNY and SVGAGI (reference sequence). The ends lost 6 bases at V and 2 bases at J; junction bases unmatched: 11. The CDR3 here is CASSGRTGPGTNEKLFF. The DNA for the CDR3 is TGTGCCAGCAGCGGGAGGACAGGGCCGGGTACTAATGAAAAACTGTTTTTT.

This clonotype was observed a handful of times. This chain connects TRBV6-5 to TRBJ1-1; TRBD1 matches 7 bases. The CDR3 has 16 residues. In germline, CDR1 is MNHEY, CDR2 SVGAGI. The V segment lost 2 bases and the J segment 1 base; nucleotides outside the gene matches: 7. The CDR3 nucleotides are TGTGCCAGCAGTTACACCACGACAGGGAGGAACACTGAAGCTTTCTTT. This encodes CASSYTTTGRNTEAFF.

J is TRBJ2-7 and V is TRBV5-1; D possibly corresponds to TRBD2 (5 bases). Germline values: CDR1 SGHRS, CDR2 YFSETQ. The CDR3 extends over 14 amino acids. V was clipped by 4 bases and J by 6 bases, with 17 bases between them. CDR3 in DNA: TGCGCCAGCAGCCCTGACTATCGGTTGGGCGAGCAGTACTTC. It translates to CASSPDYRLGEQYF.

The chain joins TRBV20-1 to TRBJ2-1; 11 bases align to TRBD1. V dropped 5 bases and J dropped 3; count of bases not matched to a gene: 3. Per the germline V gene, CDR1 is DFQATT and CDR2 is SNEGSKA (reference sequence). This CDR3 region has 14 residues. CDR3 nucleotide sequence: TGCAGTGCTCGGACAGGGGGCATCTACAATGAGCAGTTCTTC. Amino acid sequence: CSARTGGIYNEQFF.

The chain couples TRBV7-3 to TRBJ2-3; the match to TRBD2 covers 12 bases. J gave up 2 bases and V 5 bases, and 11 bases lay outside the gene matches. Germline values: CDR1 SGHTA, CDR2 FQGTGA. This CDR3 comprises 18 residues. Here the CDR3 reads CASSRGTSGRRFTDTQYF. For the CDR3, the DNA is TGTGCCAGCAGCCGAGGGACTAGCGGGCGCCGATTCACAGATACGCAGTATTTT.

The chain carries TRBV27 and TRBJ1-5; weak D call: TRBD1 (6 bases). The CDR3 runs to 15 residues. Trimming took off 8 bases at V and 6 bases at J, with 20 bases between the two ends. Per the germline V gene, CDR1 is MNHEY and CDR2 is SMNVEV (reference sequence). CDR3 in amino acids: CASQRRTGTGQPQHF. CDR3 coding DNA: TGTGCCAGCCAGCGTAGAACAGGGACGGGTCAGCCCCAGCATTTT.

This clonotype came up a few times. The chain joins TRBV5-6 to TRBJ1-6, with D uncertain. The V gene lost 3 bases and the J gene lost 9 bases, with 13 bases spanning the gap. The CDR3 extends over 14 amino acids. From germline, CDR1 is SGHDT and CDR2 YYEEEE. CDR3 sequence (DNA): TGTGCCAGCAGCTCGTCTCTGGGTTCTTCACCCCTCCACTTT. Translation gives CASSSSLGSSPLHF.

This clonotype was counted a few times. The V call is TRBV7-9, the J call TRBJ2-1; a possible D gene is TRBD1 (6 bases). In germline, CDR1 is SEHNR, CDR2 FQNEAQ (reference sequence). The CDR3 spans 16 residues. V shed 0 bases and J shed 5 bases, with 14 bases lying between them. CDR3 residues: CASSLAIRTEDNEQFF. CDR3 sequence (DNA): TGTGCCAGCAGCTTAGCGATCCGGACAGAAGACAATGAGCAGTTCTTC.

This clonotype was counted between two and nine times. The chain joins TRBV6-2 or TRBV6-3 to TRBJ2-1; 9 bases align to TRBD1. In germline, CDR1 is MNHEY, CDR2 SVGEGT. This CDR3 is built from 17 residues. V lost 0 bases to trimming and J lost 0 bases; unmatched junction nucleotides: 3. The CDR3 coding sequence is TGTGCCAGCAGTTACTCGACAGGGGGGAGCTCCTACAATGAGCAGTTCTTC. Protein: CASSYSTGGSSYNEQFF.